The sequence of this T cell receptor beta chain was determined in a study of cytomegalovirus exposure and HLA in healthy donors. Background on the study: About 85 million unique TCRs from HLA-typed donors were held in an early release of data. Study-level findings and limits: TCR beta V- and J-gene trimming, according to a later analysis, was linked to a missense DCLRE1C variant. A later analysis reported that several of the most significant clusters appeared to be linked to common viral pathogens, among them Epstein-Barr virus.

This clone has just a few counts. Its antigen is unidentified. Per germline, CDR1 MNHEY and CDR2 SVGAGI. J gave up 3 bases and V 7 bases, and 7 bases lay outside the gene matches. This CDR3 region has 15 residues. PCR was performed using 60 Vbeta and 13 Jbeta primers. Libraries were prepared by immunoSEQ multiplex PCR; TCRdb keeps only in-frame clonotypes and omits some of them. The sample includes around 110,000 clones, about 70% of them seen just once. The sequencing sample was made of PBMCs. The sequence was collected from a boy between 10 and 17 years old in good health and CMV-seronegative. The genes are TRBV6-5 and TRBJ2-1; 9 positions agree with TRBD1. Here the CDR3 DNA reads TGTGCCAGCAATCCACAGGGGGCCTACTACAATGAGCAGTTCTTC. The encoded protein is CASNPQGAYYNEQFF.